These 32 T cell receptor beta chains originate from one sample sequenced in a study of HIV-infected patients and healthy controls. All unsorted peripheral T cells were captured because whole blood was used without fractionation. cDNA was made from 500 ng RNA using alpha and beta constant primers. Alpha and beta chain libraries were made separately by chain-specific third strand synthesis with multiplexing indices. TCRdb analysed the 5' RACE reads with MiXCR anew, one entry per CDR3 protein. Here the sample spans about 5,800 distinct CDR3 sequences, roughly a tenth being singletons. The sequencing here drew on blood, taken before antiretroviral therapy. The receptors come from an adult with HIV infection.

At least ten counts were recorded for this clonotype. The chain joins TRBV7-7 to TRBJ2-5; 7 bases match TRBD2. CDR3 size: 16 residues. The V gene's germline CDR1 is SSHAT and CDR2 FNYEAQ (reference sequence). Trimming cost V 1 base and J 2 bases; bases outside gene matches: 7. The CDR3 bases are TGTGCCAGCAGCTTAGGCCCGTCGCGGGGGCAAGAGACCCAGTACTTC. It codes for CASSLGPSRGQETQYF.

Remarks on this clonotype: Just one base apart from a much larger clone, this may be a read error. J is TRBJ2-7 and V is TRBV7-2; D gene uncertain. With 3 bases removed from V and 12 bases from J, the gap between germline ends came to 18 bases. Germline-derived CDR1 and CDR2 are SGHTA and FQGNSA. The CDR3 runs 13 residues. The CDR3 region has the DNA TGTGCCAGCAGCTTCTCTTCTCCCCGGGCGTTGTACTTC. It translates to CASSFSSPRALYF.

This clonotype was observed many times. The DNA for the CDR3 is TGTGCCAGCCTACTAGCGGGGCCCACAGATACGCAGTATTTT. This gives the protein CASLLAGPTDTQYF. This chain links TRBV18 with TRBJ2-3, with 10 bases identical to TRBD2. V was pared by 8 bases and J by 2 bases, with 4 bases of the junction left unmatched. Per the germline V gene, CDR1 is KGHSH and CDR2 is LQKENI. The CDR3 has 14 amino acids.

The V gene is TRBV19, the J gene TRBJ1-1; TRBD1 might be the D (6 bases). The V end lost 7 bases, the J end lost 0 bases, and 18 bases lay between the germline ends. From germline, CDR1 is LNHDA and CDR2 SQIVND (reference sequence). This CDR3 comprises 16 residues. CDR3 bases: TGTGCCAGTACCCGCGGGGCAGGGGCATTGAACACTGAAGCTTTCTTT. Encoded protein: CASTRGAGALNTEAFF.

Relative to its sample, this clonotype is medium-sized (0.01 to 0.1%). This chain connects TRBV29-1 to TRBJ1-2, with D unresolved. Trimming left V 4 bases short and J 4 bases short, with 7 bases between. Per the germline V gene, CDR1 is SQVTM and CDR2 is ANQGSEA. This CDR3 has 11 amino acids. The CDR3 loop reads CSVGRSYGYTF. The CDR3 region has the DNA TGCAGCGTTGGACGGTCCTATGGCTACACCTTC.

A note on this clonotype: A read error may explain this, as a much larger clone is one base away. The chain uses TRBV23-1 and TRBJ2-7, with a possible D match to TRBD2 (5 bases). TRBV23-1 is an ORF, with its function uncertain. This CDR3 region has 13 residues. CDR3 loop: CASRQCLACEQYF. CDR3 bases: TGCGCCAGCAGACAATGCCTAGCTTGCGAGCAGTACTTC.

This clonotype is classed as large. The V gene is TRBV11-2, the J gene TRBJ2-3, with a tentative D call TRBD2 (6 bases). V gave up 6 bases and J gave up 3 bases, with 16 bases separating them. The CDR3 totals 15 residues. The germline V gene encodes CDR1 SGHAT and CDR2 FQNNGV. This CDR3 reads CASRPTDGGTDTQYF. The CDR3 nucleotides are TGTGCCAGCAGACCTACCGACGGAGGGACAGATACGCAGTATTTT.

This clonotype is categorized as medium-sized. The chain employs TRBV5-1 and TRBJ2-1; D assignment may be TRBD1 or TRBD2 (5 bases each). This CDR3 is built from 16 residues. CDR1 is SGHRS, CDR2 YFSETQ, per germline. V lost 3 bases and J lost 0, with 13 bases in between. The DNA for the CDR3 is TGCGCCAGCAGCTGGGACGCCCGGAGCTCCTACAATGAGCAGTTCTTC. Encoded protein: CASSWDARSSYNEQFF.

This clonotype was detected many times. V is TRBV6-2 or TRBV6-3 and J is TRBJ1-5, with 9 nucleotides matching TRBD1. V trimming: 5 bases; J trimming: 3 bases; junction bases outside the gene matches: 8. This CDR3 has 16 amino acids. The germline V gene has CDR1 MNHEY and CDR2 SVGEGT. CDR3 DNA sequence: TGTGCCAGCAGTACAGGGGGCTCCGGGGCCAATCAGCCCCAGCATTTT. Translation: CASSTGGSGANQPQHF.

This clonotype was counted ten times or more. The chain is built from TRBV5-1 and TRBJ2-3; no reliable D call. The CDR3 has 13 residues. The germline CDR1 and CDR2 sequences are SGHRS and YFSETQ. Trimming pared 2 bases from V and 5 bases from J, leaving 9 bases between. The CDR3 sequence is CASSFKAGDTQYF. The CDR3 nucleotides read TGCGCCAGCAGCTTTAAAGCTGGAGATACGCAGTATTTT.

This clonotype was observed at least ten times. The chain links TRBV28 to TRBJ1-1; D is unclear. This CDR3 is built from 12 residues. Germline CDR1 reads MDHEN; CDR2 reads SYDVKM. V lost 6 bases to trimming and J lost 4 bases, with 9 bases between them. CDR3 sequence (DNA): TGTGCCAGCAGCCCCTGGAGCACTGAAGCTTTCTTT. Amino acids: CASSPWSTEAFF.

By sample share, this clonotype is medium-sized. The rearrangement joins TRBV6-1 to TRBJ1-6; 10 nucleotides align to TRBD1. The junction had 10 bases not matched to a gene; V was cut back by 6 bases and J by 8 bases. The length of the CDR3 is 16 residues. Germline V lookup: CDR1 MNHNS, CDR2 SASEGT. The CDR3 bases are TGTGCCAGCAGAAGCCCGACAGGGGGCATGTATTCACCCCTCCACTTT. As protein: CASRSPTGGMYSPLHF.

CDR3 sequence (DNA): TGTGCCAGCAGCAGGACAGGGAATAGCAATCAGCCCCAGCATTTT. Amino acids: CASSRTGNSNQPQHF. V usage is TRBV7-9 and J usage is TRBJ1-5; 8 bases match TRBD1. The CDR3 loop spans 15 amino acids. V dropped 5 bases and J dropped 0; count of bases not matched to a gene: 3. The germline V gene encodes CDR1 SEHNR and CDR2 FQNEAQ (reference sequence).

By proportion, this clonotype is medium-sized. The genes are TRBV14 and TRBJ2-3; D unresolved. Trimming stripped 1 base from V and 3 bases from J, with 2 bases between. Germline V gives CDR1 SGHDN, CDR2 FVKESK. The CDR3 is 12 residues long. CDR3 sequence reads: CASSQVTDTQYF. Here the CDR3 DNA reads TGTGCCAGCAGCCAAGTTACAGATACGCAGTATTTT.

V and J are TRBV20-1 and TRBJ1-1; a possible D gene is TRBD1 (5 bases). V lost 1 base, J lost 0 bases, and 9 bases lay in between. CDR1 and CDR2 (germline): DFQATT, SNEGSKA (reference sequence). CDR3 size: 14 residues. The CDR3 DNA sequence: TGCAGTGCTAGAGTAGCAGGGATGAACACTGAAGCTTTCTTT. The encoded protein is CSARVAGMNTEAFF.

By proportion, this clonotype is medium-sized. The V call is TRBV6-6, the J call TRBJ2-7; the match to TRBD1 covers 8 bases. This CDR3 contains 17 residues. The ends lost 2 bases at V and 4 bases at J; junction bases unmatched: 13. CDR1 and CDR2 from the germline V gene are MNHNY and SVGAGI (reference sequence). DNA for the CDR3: TGTGCCAGCAGTTACGCTAACGCCGGGACAGGACTTTACGAGCAGTACTTC. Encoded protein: CASSYANAGTGLYEQYF.

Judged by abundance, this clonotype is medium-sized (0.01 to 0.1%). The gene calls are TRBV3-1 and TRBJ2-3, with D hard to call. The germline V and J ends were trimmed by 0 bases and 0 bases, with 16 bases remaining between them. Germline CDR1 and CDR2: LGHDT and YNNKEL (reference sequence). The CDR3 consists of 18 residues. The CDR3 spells CASSQEQGWTASTDTQYF. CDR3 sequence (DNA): TGTGCCAGCAGCCAAGAACAAGGATGGACGGCTAGCACAGATACGCAGTATTTT.

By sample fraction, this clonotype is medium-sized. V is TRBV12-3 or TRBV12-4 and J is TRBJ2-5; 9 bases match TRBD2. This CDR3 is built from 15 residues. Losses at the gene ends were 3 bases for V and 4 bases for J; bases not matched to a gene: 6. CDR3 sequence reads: CASSFAGGPGETQYF. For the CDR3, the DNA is TGTGCCAGCAGTTTTGCGGGGGGGCCGGGAGAGACCCAGTACTTC.

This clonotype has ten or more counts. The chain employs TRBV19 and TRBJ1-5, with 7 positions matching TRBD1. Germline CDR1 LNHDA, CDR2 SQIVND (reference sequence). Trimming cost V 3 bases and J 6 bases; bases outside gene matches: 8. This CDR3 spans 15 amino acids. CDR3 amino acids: CASSIGQVTSQPQHF. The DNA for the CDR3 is TGTGCCAGTAGTATTGGACAGGTCACGTCTCAGCCCCAGCATTTT. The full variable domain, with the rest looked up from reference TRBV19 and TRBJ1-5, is DGGITQSPKYLFRKEGQNVTLSCEQNLNHDAMYWYRQDPGQGLRLIYYSQIVNDFQKGDIAEGYSVSREKKESFPLTVTSAQKNPTAFYLCASSIGQVTSQPQHFGDGTRLSIL.

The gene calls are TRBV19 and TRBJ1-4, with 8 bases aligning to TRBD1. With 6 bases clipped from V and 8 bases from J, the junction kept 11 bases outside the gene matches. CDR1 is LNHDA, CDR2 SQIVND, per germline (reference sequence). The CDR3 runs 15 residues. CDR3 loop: CASRKGLQGGEKLFF. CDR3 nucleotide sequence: TGTGCCAGTAGAAAAGGACTACAGGGGGGCGAAAAACTGTTTTTT. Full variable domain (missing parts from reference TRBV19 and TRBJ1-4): DGGITQSPKYLFRKEGQNVTLSCEQNLNHDAMYWYRQDPGQGLRLIYYSQIVNDFQKGDIAEGYSVSREKKESFPLTVTSAQKNPTAFYLCASRKGLQGGEKLFFGSGTQLSVL.

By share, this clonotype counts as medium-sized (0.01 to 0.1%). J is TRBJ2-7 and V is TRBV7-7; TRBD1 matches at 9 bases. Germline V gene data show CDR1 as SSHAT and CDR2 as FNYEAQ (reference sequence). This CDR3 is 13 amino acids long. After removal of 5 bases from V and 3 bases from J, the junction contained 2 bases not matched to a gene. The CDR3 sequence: CASSLDRGYEQYF. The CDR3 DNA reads TGTGCCAGCAGCCTGGACAGGGGCTACGAGCAGTACTTC.

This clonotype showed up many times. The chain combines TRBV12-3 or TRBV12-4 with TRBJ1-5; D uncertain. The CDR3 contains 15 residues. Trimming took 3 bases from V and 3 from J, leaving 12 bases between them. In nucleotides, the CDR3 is TGTGCCAGCAGTTTTTACGCACAGAACAATCAGCCCCAGCATTTT. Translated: CASSFYAQNNQPQHF.

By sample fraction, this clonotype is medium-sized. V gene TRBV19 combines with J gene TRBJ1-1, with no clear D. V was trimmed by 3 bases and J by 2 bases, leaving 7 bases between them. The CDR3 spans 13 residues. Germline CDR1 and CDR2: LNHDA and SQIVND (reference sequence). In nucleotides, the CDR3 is TGTGCCAGTAGTATCGGCAGAAACACTGAAGCTTTCTTT. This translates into CASSIGRNTEAFF.

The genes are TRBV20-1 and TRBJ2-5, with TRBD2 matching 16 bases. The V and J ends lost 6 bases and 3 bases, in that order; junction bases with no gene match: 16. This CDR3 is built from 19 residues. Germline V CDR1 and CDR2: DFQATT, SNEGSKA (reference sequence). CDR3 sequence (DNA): TGCAGTGCCCTTCCGCTAGGGACTAGCGGGGGGGCGCCGGAAGAGACCCAGTACTTC. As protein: CSALPLGTSGGAPEETQYF.

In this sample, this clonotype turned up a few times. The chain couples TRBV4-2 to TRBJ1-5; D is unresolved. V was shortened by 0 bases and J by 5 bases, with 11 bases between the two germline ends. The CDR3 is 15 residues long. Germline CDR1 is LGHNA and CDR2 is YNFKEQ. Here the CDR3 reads CASSQDVGSYQPQHF. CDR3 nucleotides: TGTGCCAGCAGCCAAGATGTTGGAAGTTATCAGCCCCAGCATTTT.

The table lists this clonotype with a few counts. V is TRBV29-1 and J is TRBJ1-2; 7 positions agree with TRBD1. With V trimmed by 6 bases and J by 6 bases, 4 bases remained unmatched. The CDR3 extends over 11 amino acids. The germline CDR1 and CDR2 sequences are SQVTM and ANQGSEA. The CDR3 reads CSVRTGDGYTF. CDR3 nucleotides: TGCAGCGTCCGAACAGGGGATGGCTACACCTTC.

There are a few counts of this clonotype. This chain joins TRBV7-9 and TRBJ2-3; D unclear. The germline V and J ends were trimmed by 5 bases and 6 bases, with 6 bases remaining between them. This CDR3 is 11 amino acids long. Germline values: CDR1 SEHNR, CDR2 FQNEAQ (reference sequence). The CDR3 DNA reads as TGTGCCAGCAGCCCCGCGGATACGCAGTATTTT. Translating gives CASSPADTQYF.

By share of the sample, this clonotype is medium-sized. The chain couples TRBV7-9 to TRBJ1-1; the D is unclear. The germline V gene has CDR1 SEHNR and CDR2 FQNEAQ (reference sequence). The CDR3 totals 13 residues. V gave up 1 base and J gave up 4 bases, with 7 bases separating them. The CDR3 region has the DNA TGTGCCAGCAGCTTAGGAGGAAGCACTGAAGCTTTCTTT. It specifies CASSLGGSTEAFF.

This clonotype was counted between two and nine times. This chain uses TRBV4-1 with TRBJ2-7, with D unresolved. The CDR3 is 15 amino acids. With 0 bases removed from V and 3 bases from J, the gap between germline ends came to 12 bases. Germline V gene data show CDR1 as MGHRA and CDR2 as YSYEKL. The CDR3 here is CASSQDSGFGYEQYF. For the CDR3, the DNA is TGCGCCAGCAGCCAAGATTCAGGTTTTGGCTACGAGCAGTACTTC.

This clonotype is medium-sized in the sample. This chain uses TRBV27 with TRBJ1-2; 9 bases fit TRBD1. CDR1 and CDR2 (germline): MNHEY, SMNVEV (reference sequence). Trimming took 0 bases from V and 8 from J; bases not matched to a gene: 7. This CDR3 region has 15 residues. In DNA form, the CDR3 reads TGTGCCAGCAGTTTATCCGGGACAGGGTTATACGGCTACACCTTC. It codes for CASSLSGTGLYGYTF.

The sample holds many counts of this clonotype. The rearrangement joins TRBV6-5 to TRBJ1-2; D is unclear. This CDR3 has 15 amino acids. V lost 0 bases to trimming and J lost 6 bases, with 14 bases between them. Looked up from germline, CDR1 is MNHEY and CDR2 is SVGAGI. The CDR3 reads CASSYSPEWYDGYTF. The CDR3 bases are TGTGCCAGCAGTTACTCCCCCGAGTGGTATGATGGCTACACCTTC.

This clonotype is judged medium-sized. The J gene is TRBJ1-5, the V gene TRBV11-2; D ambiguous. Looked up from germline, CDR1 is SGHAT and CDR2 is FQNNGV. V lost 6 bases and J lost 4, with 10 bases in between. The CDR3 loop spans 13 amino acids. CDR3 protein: CASSLERNQPQHF. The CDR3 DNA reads TGTGCCAGCAGTCTAGAGCGAAATCAGCCCCAGCATTTT.